The 18 T cell receptor beta chains below all came from one sample that was sequenced in a study of T cells after yellow fever vaccination. TCRdb used MiXCR to reprocess the 5' RACE reads, holding one entry per CDR3 protein. Here the sample spans about 400,000 distinct CDR3 sequences, around a tenth being singletons. Here the sequenced sample was PBMCs, taken on the day of the first yellow fever vaccination. The receptors were sampled from a man aged 18 to 29 who received the YFV17D yellow fever vaccine.

V usage is TRBV20-1 and J usage is TRBJ2-5; tentative D call: TRBD1 (7 bases). Trimming stripped 3 bases from V and 5 bases from J, with 19 bases between. The CDR3 consists of 15 residues. Per germline, CDR1 DFQATT and CDR2 SNEGSKA (reference sequence). The DNA for the CDR3 is TGCAGTGCTAGCCCCGGGGGACAGTTGCGGGAGACCCAGTACTTC. It yields the protein CSASPGGQLRETQYF.

The V and J genes are TRBV5-6 and TRBJ2-5; TRBD1 aligns across 9 bases. Trimming cost V 4 bases and J 1 base; bases outside gene matches: 5. The V gene's germline CDR1 is SGHDT and CDR2 YYEEEE. CDR3 length equals 15 residues. The CDR3 is CASSGWGQGQETQYF. The DNA for the CDR3 is TGTGCCAGCAGCGGATGGGGACAGGGCCAAGAGACCCAGTACTTC.

This clonotype was observed a handful of times. The V call is TRBV7-2, the J call TRBJ2-1; 14 bases align to TRBD2. Germline CDR1 is SGHTA and CDR2 is FQGNSA. The CDR3 consists of 15 residues. The trim removed 6 bases at V and 8 bases at J, leaving 6 bases unmatched. The CDR3 loop is CASRPTSGGAYEQFF. CDR3 nucleotide sequence: TGTGCCAGCAGACCGACTAGCGGGGGGGCATATGAGCAGTTCTTC.

This clonotype was recorded a few times. The chain couples TRBV6-1 to TRBJ1-1; D gene ambiguous. The CDR3 length is 13 residues. Germline V gene sequence: CDR1 MNHNS, CDR2 SASEGT. V lost 3 bases to trimming and J lost 7 bases, with 12 bases between them. The CDR3 protein is CASSDPWLGEAFF. The CDR3 bases are TGTGCCAGCAGTGACCCCTGGTTGGGTGAAGCTTTCTTT.

This chain connects TRBV28 to TRBJ1-6; D is undetermined. Germline assignment: CDR1 MDHEN and CDR2 SYDVKM. The CDR3 spans 11 residues. Trimming removed 8 bases from V and 9 bases from J, with 8 bases in between. The CDR3 nucleotides read TGTGCCAGCCAGGAATCTTCACCCCTCCACTTT. Amino acid sequence: CASQESSPLHF.

The CDR3 coding sequence is TGTGCCAGCAGCCTGGGCCGGGACAGGGCTACCTACGAGCAGTACTTC. Translating gives CASSLGRDRATYEQYF. The chain couples TRBV5-4 to TRBJ2-7; 9 nucleotides align to TRBD1. The CDR3 covers 16 residues. V shed 4 bases and J 2 bases; nucleotides not matched to a gene: 10. The germline CDR1 and CDR2 sequences are SGHNT and YYREEE (reference sequence).

This clonotype showed up just a few times. The chain recombines TRBV6-5 with TRBJ1-5; tentatively, D is TRBD1 (5 bases). Trimming cost V 4 bases and J 6 bases, with 13 bases left between them. The length of the CDR3 is 14 residues. Germline assignment: CDR1 MNHEY and CDR2 SVGAGI. CDR3 nucleotide sequence: TGTGCCAGCAGTTCCGACCGGGGGACTCAGCCCCAGCATTTT. Amino acid sequence: CASSSDRGTQPQHF.

V gene TRBV4-1 combines with J gene TRBJ1-4; the D is unclear. V gave up 0 bases and J gave up 4 bases, with 9 bases separating them. Per the germline V gene, CDR1 is MGHRA and CDR2 is YSYEKL. The CDR3 length is 15 residues. The CDR3 here is CASSQDNRGNEKLFF. CDR3 in DNA: TGCGCCAGCAGCCAAGACAACCGGGGTAATGAAAAACTGTTTTTT.

This clonotype was seen repeatedly, ten times or more. The rearrangement uses TRBV12-3 or TRBV12-4 and TRBJ1-2; TRBD1 is a possible D gene (5 bases). Trimming took off 6 bases at V and 4 bases at J, with 15 bases between the two ends. CDR3 length: 14 residues. The CDR3 nucleotides read TGTGCCAGCAGCCCAGGGTTGGTCCCCTATGGCTACACCTTC. This encodes CASSPGLVPYGYTF.

The chain uses TRBV7-9 and TRBJ1-3; 7 bases align to TRBD1. The germline V gene has CDR1 SEHNR and CDR2 FQNEAQ (reference sequence). With V trimmed by 4 bases and J by 2 bases, 5 bases remained unmatched. The CDR3 has 15 residues. CDR3 sequence (DNA): TGTGCCAGCAGCTCAGGGGGGTACCCTGGAAACACCATATATTTT. Translated, it gives CASSSGGYPGNTIYF.

In this sample, this clonotype turned up a few times. The rearrangement links TRBV15 to TRBJ2-5; D remains ambiguous. V was shortened by 0 bases and J by 1 base, with 12 bases between the two germline ends. Germline V gives CDR1 LNHNV, CDR2 YYDKDF (reference sequence). This CDR3 is built from 16 residues. The CDR3 region is CATSRERSAFQETQYF. The DNA of the CDR3 is TGTGCCACCAGCAGAGAACGCTCGGCATTCCAAGAGACCCAGTACTTC. The full variable domain, in which reference TRBV15 and TRBJ2-5 provide the parts outside the CDR3, is DAMVIQNPRYQVTQFGKPVTLSCSQTLNHNVMYWYQQKSSQAPKLLFHYYDKDFNNEADTPDNFQSRRPNTSFCFLDIRSPGLGDTAMYLCATSRERSAFQETQYFGPGTRLLVL.

A few counts support this clonotype. This rearrangement joins TRBV7-2 to TRBJ2-1; no reliable D call. In germline, CDR1 is SGHTA, CDR2 FQGNSA. The V end lost 0 bases, the J end lost 10 bases, and 10 bases lay between the germline ends. The CDR3 has 13 amino acids. The CDR3 DNA sequence: TGTGCCAGCAGCTTAGCTTACCCCGTGGAGCAGTTCTTC. Residues: CASSLAYPVEQFF.

The gene calls are TRBV19 and TRBJ2-5; the D is unclear. The germline V gene encodes CDR1 LNHDA and CDR2 SQIVND (reference sequence). The CDR3 is 16 residues long. V was cut by 5 bases and J by 2 bases, with 18 bases left in between. DNA for the CDR3: TGTGCCAGTAGTGTGTCGGTTCTACCTTCTCAAGAGACCCAGTACTTC. Translation gives CASSVSVLPSQETQYF.

This clonotype was recorded a few times. V usage is TRBV7-2 and J usage is TRBJ2-1, with 9 positions matching TRBD1. CDR1 and CDR2 (germline): SGHTA, FQGNSA. The junction had 5 bases not matched to a gene; V was cut back by 6 bases and J by 2 bases. This CDR3 spans 15 amino acids. CDR3 in DNA: TGTGCCAGCAGTACCGGGACAGGGACCTACAATGAGCAGTTCTTC. Translated, it gives CASSTGTGTYNEQFF.

This clonotype was counted at least ten times. This sequence joins TRBV7-9 and TRBJ1-2; 9 bases fit TRBD1. Per germline, CDR1 SEHNR and CDR2 FQNEAQ (reference sequence). J lost 3 bases, V lost 3 bases, and 2 bases had no gene match. The CDR3 sequence is 14 residues long. Here the CDR3 reads CASSLDRGDYGYTF. For the CDR3, the DNA is TGTGCCAGCAGCTTGGACAGGGGCGACTATGGCTACACCTTC.

This clonotype was counted many times. V usage is TRBV5-4 and J usage is TRBJ2-1, with D uncertain. The ends were cut back, 0 bases at V and 7 bases at J, with 5 bases in the middle. The germline gives CDR1 SGHNT, CDR2 YYREEE (reference sequence). This CDR3 has 12 residues. The CDR3, as DNA: TGTGCCAGCAGCTTGGTGGCGAATGAGCAGTTCTTC. This gives the protein CASSLVANEQFF.

The chain recombines TRBV25-1 with TRBJ2-7, with D uncertain. This CDR3 is 15 amino acids long. The V end was cut by 10 bases, the J end by 8 bases, with 27 bases between. Germline lookup yields CDR1 MGHDK and CDR2 SYGVNS. CDR3 region: CATPPGQGGSTQQYV. CDR3 DNA sequence: TGTGCCACCCCCCCAGGTCAAGGTGGAAGTACGCAGCAGTACGTC.

In its sample, this clonotype was seen many times. This rearrangement joins TRBV24-1 to TRBJ2-3; 7 bases align to TRBD2. Trimming removed 4 bases from V and 7 bases from J; junction bases left unmatched: 4. There are 13 residues in the CDR3. From germline, CDR1 is KGHDR and CDR2 SFDVKD. This CDR3 reads CATSDGLGYTQYF. CDR3 bases: TGTGCCACCAGTGACGGACTAGGATATACGCAGTATTTT.